This T cell receptor beta chain was sequenced for a study of identical twins. Study results and limitations: The abundant beta clonotypes from cord blood had fewer insertions, and memory repertoires had none of this. For out-of-frame beta sequences, excess twin sharing was weaker.

Template switching created a universal primer site, and the cDNA included unique molecular identifiers. TCRdb analysed the 5' RACE reads with MiXCR anew, one entry per CDR3 protein. The table lists roughly 1,500,000 distinct CDR3 sequences, around 29% of them singletons. Worth noting for this clonotype: Its target is unknown.

Every sampled donor was Caucasian and healthy. The V gene's germline CDR1 is SGHRS and CDR2 YFSETQ. The CDR3 covers 15 residues. Trimming shortened V by 2 bases and J by 5 bases, and 14 bases separated the two germline ends. This chain joins TRBV5-1 and TRBJ1-5, with a possible D match to TRBD1 (6 bases). Sequenced: cord blood. The receptor was isolated from a newborn girl in good health. The CDR3, as DNA: TGCGCCAGCAGCTTTACCCCGGGGGGCCATCAGCCCCAGCATTTT. This gives the protein CASSFTPGGHQPQHF. Based on the CDR3 plus reference TRBV5-1 and TRBJ1-5, the full variable domain is KAGVTQTPRYLIKTRGQQVTLSCSPISGHRSVSWYQQTPGQGLQFLFEYFSETQRNKGNFPGRFSGRQFSNSRSEMNVSTLELGDSALYLCASSFTPGGHQPQHFGDGTRLSIL.